The present entry profiles one T cell receptor (beta chain) with its context. This specimen belongs to a study of blood T cell repertoires in COVID-19. The CDR3 spans 14 residues. V dropped 4 bases and J dropped 4 bases, with 10 bases sitting between them. CDR1 LGHDT and CDR2 YNNKEL come from the germline V gene (reference sequence). Using immunoSEQ multiplex PCR, the repertoire was profiled, and TCRdb retains in-frame clones only, with some absent. The sample holds 350,000 to 400,000 clones, about 90% seen once. This clonotype originated in a woman aged 25 to 39 who had recovered from COVID-19. The J gene is TRBJ1-4, the V gene TRBV3-1 (or the pseudogene TRBV3-2); no reliable D call. Material: PBMCs or T cells enriched from blood (not recorded which). The CDR3: CASSPPGINEKLFF. The DNA for the CDR3 is TGTGCCAGCAGCCCCCCAGGAATTAATGAAAAACTGTTTTTT.